This T cell receptor (beta chain) was sequenced for a study of control samples from healthy donors and cancer patients. Only in-frame clones appear in the TCRdb table, and some are missing; sequencing was by immunoSEQ multiplex PCR. The sample gives roughly 14,000 clones, over 70% of which show up once; more than 9% is in the top ten. The CDR3 has 13 amino acids. V was cut by 1 base and J by 7 bases, with 7 bases left in between. Germline CDR1 is SSHAT and CDR2 is FNYEAQ (reference sequence). Input material: PBMCs. The chain recombines TRBV7-7 with TRBJ2-2, with D perhaps matching TRBD2 (5 bases). The clonotype comes from a woman in her 70s with colorectal cancer. The chain's CDR3 is CASSLDGGGELFF. The CDR3, as DNA: TGTGCCAGCAGCTTAGATGGAGGCGGGGAGCTGTTTTTT.